This T cell receptor beta chain was captured by sequencing in a study of long-term antiretroviral therapy in people with HIV. Findings and limits, study-wide: The clones with expansion before ART were dominant in the repertoire at all time points. In HIV, the repertoires covered a tighter span of CDR3 lengths than in controls.

Concerning this clone itself: Its matching antigen is unknown.

They ran version v3.0 of the immunoSEQ assay at survey level. Here immunoSEQ multiplex PCR was the method, and the copy in TCRdb shows in-frame clones only, minus some. The repertoire includes tens of thousands of clones, 80% to 90% of them detected once, and more than 2.5% sits in the top ten. J gave up 8 bases and V 2 bases, and 6 bases lay outside the gene matches. This CDR3 has 15 residues. Germline CDR1 and CDR2: PRHDT and FYEKMQ (reference sequence). V gene TRBV13 combines with J gene TRBJ2-1; TRBD2 agrees at 10 bases. The sequencing here drew on unsorted PBMCs, taken 0.8 years after starting antiretroviral therapy. The clonotype originates from a woman between 18 and 30 years old with HIV. As DNA, the CDR3 is TGTGCCAGCAGCTTACGGCTAGCGGGAGTCGATGAGCAGTTCTTC. Translated, it gives CASSLRLAGVDEQFF.